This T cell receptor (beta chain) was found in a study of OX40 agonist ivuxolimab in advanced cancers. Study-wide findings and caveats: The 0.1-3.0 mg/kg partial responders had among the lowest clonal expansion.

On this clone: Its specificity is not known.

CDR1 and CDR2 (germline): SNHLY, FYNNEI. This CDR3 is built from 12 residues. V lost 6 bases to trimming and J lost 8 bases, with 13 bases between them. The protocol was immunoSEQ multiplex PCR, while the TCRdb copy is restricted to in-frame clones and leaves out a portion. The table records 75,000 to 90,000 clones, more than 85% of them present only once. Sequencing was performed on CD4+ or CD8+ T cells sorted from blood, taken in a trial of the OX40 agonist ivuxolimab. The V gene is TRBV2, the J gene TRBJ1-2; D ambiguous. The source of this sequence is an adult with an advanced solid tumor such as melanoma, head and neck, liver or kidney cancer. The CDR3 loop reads CASRISTGGYTF. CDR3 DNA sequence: TGTGCCAGCAGGATCTCAACGGGCGGCTACACCTTC.